The 31 T cell receptor beta chains presented below share a single source sample, sequenced in a study of regulatory T cells in long-lasting Graves disease. With iRepertoire HTBI primers and Arm-PCR of CDR3 regions, TCR beta libraries were built. Each CDR3 protein gets one entry after TCRdb re-called the multiplex PCR reads with MiXCR. Of about 310,000 distinct CDR3 sequences detected, 15% to 20% appear once; the ten largest clones hold less than 45%. The time point is: newly diagnosed GD, antithyroid drugs for less than 3 months. RNA isolated from PBMCs was used to make the TCR library. Sample: peripheral blood mononuclear cells (PBMCs), taken at new diagnosis, from a patient treated with antithyroid drugs. The receptors stem from a female donor with Graves disease.

This clonotype was seen ten or more times. This chain links TRBV9 with TRBJ2-1; a possible D gene is TRBD2 (5 bases). Trimming left V 0 bases short and J 4 bases short, with 17 bases between. Per germline, CDR1 SGDLS and CDR2 YYNGEE. The CDR3 has 17 residues. CDR3 region: CASSVGVGSGGYNEQFF. The DNA for the CDR3 is TGTGCCAGCAGCGTAGGAGTGGGGAGCGGTGGATACAATGAGCAGTTCTTC. Full variable domain (outside the CDR3, taken from reference TRBV9 and TRBJ2-1): DSGVTQTPKHLITATGQRVTLRCSPRSGDLSVYWYQQSLDQGLQFLIQYYNGEERAKGNILERFSAQQFPDLHSELNLSSLELGDSALYFCASSVGVGSGGYNEQFFGPGTRLTVL.

The rearrangement uses TRBV20-1 and TRBJ1-2; 8 nucleotides agree with TRBD1. Germline V gives CDR1 DFQATT, CDR2 SNEGSKA (reference sequence). CDR3 length: 15 amino acids. V was clipped by 1 base and J by 3 bases; unmatched bases: 7. The CDR3 coding sequence is TGCAGTGCTAGAGGGGAACAGGGGGGACACTATGGCTACACCTTC. This sequence encodes CSARGEQGGHYGYTF.

This clonotype was detected ten times or more. The gene calls are TRBV19 and TRBJ2-2, with 10 bases lining up with TRBD2. V was pared by 1 base and J by 4 bases, with 12 bases of the junction left unmatched. This CDR3 contains 19 residues. Germline V gene sequence: CDR1 LNHDA, CDR2 SQIVND (reference sequence). The CDR3 spells CASSIVSGRAVDGTGELFF. In DNA form, the CDR3 reads TGTGCCAGTAGTATAGTGAGCGGGAGGGCCGTGGATGGCACCGGGGAGCTGTTTTTT.

In this sample, this clonotype turned up many times. The chain employs TRBV7-9 and TRBJ2-7; D possibly corresponds to TRBD2 (6 bases). This CDR3 contains 16 residues. The germline gives CDR1 SEHNR, CDR2 FQNEAQ (reference sequence). With 2 bases removed from V and 5 bases from J, the gap between germline ends came to 19 bases. The CDR3 here is CASSLITLATRNEQYF. The CDR3 DNA is TGTGCCAGCAGCTTAATCACCCTAGCGACCCGCAACGAGCAGTACTTC.

This clonotype occurred many times. The chain joins TRBV12-3 or TRBV12-4 to TRBJ2-5; TRBD2 matches 7 bases. The CDR3 consists of 14 residues. V shed 6 bases, J shed 7 bases, and the junction held 11 bases outside the gene matches. The CDR3, as DNA: TGTGCCAGCAGCCCCGCGGGGGTCGGCGGGACCCAGTACTTC. As protein: CASSPAGVGGTQYF.

On this clonotype: This could be a read error, since a much larger clone is one nucleotide away. A read error is likely, as this CDR3 ends without the conserved phenylalanine or tryptophan. The CDR3 sequence is CASSLATGGPYEQYS. The CDR3 bases are TGTGCCAGCAGCTTAGCAACAGGGGGCCCCTACGAGCAGTACTCC. The rearrangement joins TRBV7-9 to TRBJ2-7; 9 positions agree with TRBD1. Germline V gives CDR1 SEHNR, CDR2 FQNEAQ (reference sequence). V shed 0 bases, J shed 2 bases, and the junction held 2 bases outside the gene matches. The length of the CDR3 is 15 residues.

This clonotype was counted ten times or more. The gene calls are TRBV30 and TRBJ1-6, with 8 nucleotides matching TRBD1. With V trimmed by 5 bases and J by 7 bases, 7 bases remained unmatched. Germline CDR1 GTSNPN, CDR2 SVGIG (reference sequence). The CDR3 is 14 residues long. The CDR3: CAWGDRPKNSPLHF. The CDR3 nucleotides are TGTGCCTGGGGGGACAGGCCTAAGAATTCACCCCTCCACTTT.

The chain joins TRBV29-1 to TRBJ2-3; D might be TRBD1 (7 bases). The CDR3 loop spans 13 amino acids. Per germline, CDR1 SQVTM and CDR2 ANQGSEA. V lost 5 bases and J 11 bases, leaving 20 bases between the germline ends. Written as DNA, the CDR3 is TGCAGCGTTCCCCCGACCCGACAGGGAGGGCAGTATTTT. Its protein is CSVPPTRQGGQYF.

V is TRBV3-1 and J is TRBJ2-5; tentatively, D is TRBD2 (6 bases). Germline loops: CDR1 LGHDT, CDR2 YNNKEL (reference sequence). V shed 3 bases and J shed 4 bases, with 15 bases lying between them. This CDR3 region has 15 residues. For the CDR3, the DNA is TGTGCCAGCAGCCAGGCGGAGGGGAAGGGAGAGACCCAGTACTTC. Its protein product is CASSQAEGKGETQYF.

Ten or more counts support this clonotype. The chain recombines TRBV2 with TRBJ2-3, with 8 positions matching TRBD2. The CDR3 is 16 amino acids. The germline gives CDR1 SNHLY, CDR2 FYNNEI. Trimming removed 7 bases from V and 4 bases from J; junction bases left unmatched: 13. CDR3 DNA: TGTGCCAGCAAGCAGCGGGAGTGGGGGGGGCCAGATACGCAGTATTTT. Amino acid sequence: CASKQREWGGPDTQYF.

This clonotype occurred a few times. The chain employs TRBV24-1 and TRBJ2-1; TRBD2 agrees at 10 bases. V lost 6 bases to trimming and J lost 6 bases; unmatched junction nucleotides: 7. Germline V CDR1 and CDR2: KGHDR, SFDVKD. CDR3 size: 15 residues. The CDR3: CATSPPSGSRNEQFF. CDR3 sequence (DNA): TGTGCCACCAGTCCGCCTAGCGGGAGTCGCAATGAGCAGTTCTTC.

This clonotype was found many times. The J gene is TRBJ2-5, the V gene TRBV27, with a possible D match to TRBD1 (6 bases). The CDR3 consists of 14 residues. The V gene's germline CDR1 is MNHEY and CDR2 SMNVEV (reference sequence). Trimming removed 4 bases from V and 0 bases from J, with 9 bases in between. This CDR3 is CASSYRDNQETQYF. CDR3 sequence (DNA): TGTGCCAGCAGTTACCGGGACAACCAAGAGACCCAGTACTTC.

V gene TRBV12-3 or TRBV12-4 combines with J gene TRBJ1-2; 7 nucleotides align to TRBD1. Unmatched junction bases numbered 1, after V lost 0 bases and J lost 0 bases. CDR3 length equals 15 residues. CDR3 nucleotides: TGTGCCAGCAGTTTAGCCGGGACAGCTAACTATGGCTACACCTTC. It codes for CASSLAGTANYGYTF.

As concerns this clonotype: This may stem from a read error, because a much larger clone lies one nucleotide away. The chain has TRBV6-1 and TRBJ2-2; D gene unclear. Looked up from germline, CDR1 is MNHNS and CDR2 is SASEGT. V was shortened by 2 bases and J by 6 bases, with 19 bases between the two germline ends. CDR3 length equals 17 residues. The CDR3 region has the DNA TGTGCCAGCAGTGAAACTTCTGGGAACTGTGGGGCCGGGGAGCTGTTTTTT. It translates to CASSETSGNCGAGELFF.

This clonotype has ten or more counts. The chain couples TRBV13 to TRBJ2-7; D is unresolved. Germline CDR1 PRHDT, CDR2 FYEKMQ (reference sequence). This CDR3 spans 12 amino acids. Trimming left V 0 bases short and J 6 bases short, with 6 bases between. As DNA, the CDR3 is TGTGCCAGCAGCTTAGGCCTCTCCGAGCAGTACTTC. As protein: CASSLGLSEQYF.

This clonotype was seen many times. The chain recombines TRBV28 with TRBJ2-7; tentative D call: TRBD2 (5 bases). The CDR3 runs 11 residues. Germline CDR1 is MDHEN and CDR2 is SYDVKM. The CDR3 sequence is CGAGRLYEQYF. In nucleotides, the CDR3 is TGTGGGGCGGGCAGATTATACGAGCAGTACTTC.

This clonotype was picked up many times. J is TRBJ1-6 and V is TRBV28; 8 bases are shared with TRBD1. V lost 3 bases, J lost 9 bases, and 10 bases stayed unmatched. The CDR3 totals 16 residues. Germline CDR1 MDHEN, CDR2 SYDVKM. Here the CDR3 reads CASSLLQGAVVSPLHF. The CDR3, as DNA: TGTGCCAGCAGTTTGCTTCAGGGGGCCGTTGTTTCACCCCTCCACTTT.

In this sample, this clonotype turned up many times. The V call is TRBV19, the J call TRBJ2-1, with 9 bases identical to TRBD1. Germline CDR1 reads LNHDA; CDR2 reads SQIVND (reference sequence). Trimming at V came to 3 bases and at J to 2 bases, leaving 2 bases not matched to a gene. This CDR3 spans 15 amino acids. CDR3: CASSITGGPYNEQFF. In DNA, the CDR3 is TGTGCCAGTAGTATCACAGGGGGCCCCTACAATGAGCAGTTCTTC. Full variable domain (outside the CDR3, taken from reference TRBV19 and TRBJ2-1): DGGITQSPKYLFRKEGQNVTLSCEQNLNHDAMYWYRQDPGQGLRLIYYSQIVNDFQKGDIAEGYSVSREKKESFPLTVTSAQKNPTAFYLCASSITGGPYNEQFFGPGTRLTVL.

This clonotype was recorded at least ten times. The chain joins TRBV9 to TRBJ1-2; D is ambiguous. This CDR3 region has 14 residues. Trimming cost V 0 bases and J 8 bases, with 14 bases left between them. Germline CDR1 reads SGDLS; CDR2 reads YYNGEE. CDR3 nucleotide sequence: TGTGCCAGCAGCGTAGACGGCCGGGCGGGGGGCTACACCTTC. Translated, it gives CASSVDGRAGGYTF.

This clonotype was detected many times. The rearrangement joins TRBV7-2 to TRBJ1-5; TRBD1 might be the D (6 bases). The ends were cut back, 5 bases at V and 6 bases at J, with 14 bases in the middle. This CDR3 is 14 amino acids long. Germline CDR1 reads SGHTA; CDR2 reads FQGNSA. The CDR3 coding sequence is TGTGCCAGCAGCACCGCGGGGGCGGGTCAGCCCCAGCATTTT. Residues: CASSTAGAGQPQHF.

Many counts were recorded for this clonotype. The V gene is TRBV7-8, the J gene TRBJ1-1; TRBD1 is a possible D gene (6 bases). The V and J ends lost 3 bases and 7 bases respectively, with 15 bases between them. The CDR3 is 14 residues long. The germline gives CDR1 SGHVS, CDR2 FQNEAQ. This CDR3 reads CASSLTSGTYEAFF. The CDR3 nucleotides are TGTGCCAGCAGCTTGACCTCCGGGACATATGAAGCTTTCTTT.

The chain is built from TRBV11-1 and TRBJ2-1; D is unresolved. Trimming removed 3 bases at V and 5 bases at J, with 8 bases between. The CDR3 length is 13 residues. Germline lookup yields CDR1 SGHAT and CDR2 FQDESV (reference sequence). The CDR3 reads CASSFRPDNEQFF. CDR3 bases: TGTGCCAGCAGCTTCAGACCAGACAATGAGCAGTTCTTC.

Regarding this clonotype: Only one base separates this from a far larger clonotype, so it likely reflects a read error. The chain's CDR3 is CASRLEVLYEQYF. CDR3 coding DNA: TGTGCCAGCAGGCTAGAGGTTTTGTACGAGCAGTACTTC. The chain joins TRBV2 to TRBJ2-5, with no clear D. Judging by the DNA end, TRBJ2-7 fits better; the J call may be wrong. Germline CDR1 reads SNHLY; CDR2 reads FYNNEI. The CDR3 loop spans 13 amino acids.

The chain couples TRBV25-1 to TRBJ2-7; D possibly uses TRBD1 or TRBD2 (5 bases each). Between the trimmed V and J ends, which lost 5 bases and 2 bases, there was a span of 16 bases. The germline V gene has CDR1 MGHDK and CDR2 SYGVNS. This CDR3 region has 15 residues. The CDR3 reads CASSTSRDGTYEQYF. In DNA form, the CDR3 reads TGTGCCAGCAGTACCTCAAGGGACGGGACCTACGAGCAGTACTTC.

The chain has TRBV12-5 and TRBJ1-2; 7 bases fit TRBD1. Germline V gene data show CDR1 as LGHNT and CDR2 as FRNRAP. V lost 0 bases and J lost 6; bases outside the gene matches: 10. There are 16 residues in the CDR3. DNA of the CDR3: TGTGCTAGTGGTTTGGTAATAAGGGGGCGCCCCGATGGCTACACCTTC. Its translation: CASGLVIRGRPDGYTF.

This clonotype has a handful of counts. V gene TRBV5-1 combines with J gene TRBJ2-5, with D tentatively TRBD2 (6 bases). This CDR3 has 15 residues. Trimming cost V 3 bases and J 5 bases, with 17 bases left between them. CDR1 is SGHRS and CDR2 is YFSETQ in the germline V gene. Here the CDR3 DNA reads TGCGCCAGCAGCTCCGGGACTGTTGAGGGCGAGACCCAGTACTTC. Protein sequence: CASSSGTVEGETQYF.

This chain links TRBV19 with TRBJ2-1; tentatively, D is TRBD2 (6 bases). V was trimmed by 5 bases and J by 6 bases, leaving 17 bases between them. Per germline, CDR1 LNHDA and CDR2 SQIVND (reference sequence). This CDR3 has 15 amino acids. CDR3 protein: CASSPWSSGTNEQFF. The CDR3 nucleotides read TGTGCCAGTAGTCCTTGGAGTAGCGGAACCAATGAGCAGTTCTTC.

This clonotype was recorded many times. This chain connects TRBV7-9 to TRBJ1-1; 9 nucleotides agree with TRBD1. This CDR3 region has 18 residues. Germline CDR1 and CDR2: SEHNR and FQNEAQ (reference sequence). V was clipped by 1 base and J by 4 bases; unmatched bases: 13. As DNA, the CDR3 is TGTGCCAGCAGCTTAGATCCAAATTTGGGACAGGGAAGCACTGAAGCTTTCTTT. Residues: CASSLDPNLGQGSTEAFF.

There are many counts of this clonotype. This rearrangement joins TRBV19 to TRBJ1-5; 7 bases map to TRBD1. The J segment lost 6 bases and the V segment lost 5 bases, leaving 13 bases of the junction unmatched. CDR3 length equals 16 residues. Germline CDR1 LNHDA, CDR2 SQIVND (reference sequence). DNA of the CDR3: TGTGCCAGTAGTTTCCGACAGGGAACTTTCGCTCAGCCCCAGCATTTT. Encoded protein: CASSFRQGTFAQPQHF.

This clonotype has ten or more counts. This chain links TRBV29-1 with TRBJ2-5, with a possible D match to TRBD1 (5 bases). The ends were cut back, 7 bases at V and 9 bases at J, with 24 bases in the middle. Germline V gives CDR1 SQVTM, CDR2 ANQGSEA. CDR3 length: 14 amino acids. CDR3 sequence: CSAAPRATGVSQYF. CDR3 in DNA: TGCAGCGCCGCCCCCAGGGCCACGGGCGTGTCCCAGTACTTC. Together with reference TRBV29-1 and TRBJ2-5, the CDR3 gives the full variable domain: SAVISQKPSRDICQRGTSLTIQCQVDSQVTMMFWYRQQPGQSLTLIATANQGSEATYESGFVIDKFPISRPNLTFSTLTVSNMSPEDSSIYLCSAAPRATGVSQYFGPGTRLLVL.

Remarks on this clonotype: A much bigger clone sits one base away, suggesting this may be a read error. The J gene is TRBJ1-1, the V gene TRBV19; D gene ambiguous. Germline V lookup: CDR1 LNHDA, CDR2 SQIVND (reference sequence). The CDR3 has 13 amino acids. CDR3 DNA: TGTGCCAGTAGTATAGATGGGCTGACTGAAGCTCTCTTT. Translating gives CASSIDGLTEALF. Based on the CDR3 plus reference TRBV19 and TRBJ1-1, the full variable domain is DGGITQSPKYLFRKEGQNVTLSCEQNLNHDAMYWYRQDPGQGLRLIYYSQIVNDFQKGDIAEGYSVSREKKESFPLTVTSAQKNPTAFYLCASSIDGLTEALFGQGTRLTVV.